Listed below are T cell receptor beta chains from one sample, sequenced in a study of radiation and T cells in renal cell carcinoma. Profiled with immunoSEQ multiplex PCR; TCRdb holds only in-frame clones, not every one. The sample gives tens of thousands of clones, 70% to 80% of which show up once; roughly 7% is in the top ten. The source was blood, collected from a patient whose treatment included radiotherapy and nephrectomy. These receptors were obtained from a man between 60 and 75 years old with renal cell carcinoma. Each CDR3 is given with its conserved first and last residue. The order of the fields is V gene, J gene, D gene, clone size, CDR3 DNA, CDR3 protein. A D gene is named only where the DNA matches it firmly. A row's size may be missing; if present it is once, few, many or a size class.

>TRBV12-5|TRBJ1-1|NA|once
TGTGCTAGTGCCACGCCACGGGCTATCCCTGAAGCTTTCTTT
CASATPRAIPEAFF
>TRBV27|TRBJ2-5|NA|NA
TGTGCCAGCATGGGGGGCTCACAAGAGACCCAGTACTTC
CASMGGSQETQYF
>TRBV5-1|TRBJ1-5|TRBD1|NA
TGCGCCAGCAGCTCGGGACAGGGTGATCAGCCCCAGCATTTT
CASSSGQGDQPQHF
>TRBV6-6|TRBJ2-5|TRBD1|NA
TGTGCCAGCAGCTTAGGACAGGTCCAAGAGACCCAGTACTTC
CASSLGQVQETQYF
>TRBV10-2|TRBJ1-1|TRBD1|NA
TGCGCCAGCAATAGGCAGGGGGATTTGAAAGCTTTCTTT
CASNRQGDLKAFF
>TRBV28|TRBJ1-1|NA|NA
TGTGCCAGCAGTGGACAGCCAATGAACACTGAAGCTTTCTTT
CASSGQPMNTEAFF
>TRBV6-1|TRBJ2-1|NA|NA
TGTGCCAGCAGTGAAGCCCCGACAGGGACAGCGGGTAATGAGCAGTTCTTC
CASSEAPTGTAGNEQFF
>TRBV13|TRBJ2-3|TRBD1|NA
TGTGCCAGCAGCTTGTGGGACAGGGGAGGAGATACGCAGTATTTT
CASSLWDRGGDTQYF
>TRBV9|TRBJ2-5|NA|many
TGTGCCAGCAGCGTAGACGTGACTAACCAAGAGACCCAGTACTTC
CASSVDVTNQETQYF
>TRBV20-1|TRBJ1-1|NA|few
TGCAGTGCTAGACCGAACACTGAAGCTTTCTTT
CSARPNTEAFF
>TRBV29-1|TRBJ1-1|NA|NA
TGCAGCGTTGGGCCAGGGGATTTCACTGAAGCTTTCTTT
CSVGPGDFTEAFF
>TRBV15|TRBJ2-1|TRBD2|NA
TGTGCCACCAGCAGAGTGGGCGGGGGGTCCTACAATGAGCAGTTCTTC
CATSRVGGGSYNEQFF
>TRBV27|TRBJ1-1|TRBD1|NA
TGTGCCAGCAGTTTCCCTCCGGGACAGGGTAGGAGCACTGAAGCTTTCTTT
CASSFPPGQGRSTEAFF